This T cell receptor beta chain was retrieved from a study of OX40 agonist ivuxolimab in advanced cancers. Overall study: Previous treatment with anti-PD-1, anti-PD-L1 or anti-CTLA-4 therapy was allowed; less than 45% had received some. Partial responses, seen in three patients, involved one hepatocellular carcinoma and two cutaneous melanomas.

Germline lookup yields CDR1 MNHNS and CDR2 SASEGT. CDR3 size: 13 residues. Trimming pared 3 bases from V and 5 bases from J, leaving 10 bases between. Study conclusions and caveats: Clonal expansion was seen in CD4+ and CD8+ blood T cells by week 6 at 0.1 to 3.0 mg/kg.

Only in-frame clones appear in the TCRdb table, and some are missing; sequencing was by immunoSEQ multiplex PCR. The table records about 100,000 clones, less than 95% of them present only once. To note about this clone: The antigen is unknown.

The material was CD4+ or CD8+ T cells sorted from blood, obtained in a trial of the OX40 agonist ivuxolimab. The sequence was collected from an adult with an advanced solid tumor such as melanoma, head and neck, liver or kidney cancer. The J gene is TRBJ2-5, the V gene TRBV6-1; D call uncertain. CDR3: CASSEVYGETQYF. The CDR3 nucleotides are TGTGCCAGCAGTGAGGTCTACGGGGAGACCCAGTACTTC.